This record covers a single T cell receptor (beta chain). Its target is not known. This sample is drawn from a study of CD8+CD57+ T cells in acquired aplastic anemia. Study at large: The average for DNA from sorted CD4+ and CD8+ cells was around 3.5 ug.

V gave up 6 bases and J gave up 5 bases, with 5 bases separating them. The CDR3 sequence is 11 residues long. Germline lookup yields CDR1 SNHLY and CDR2 FYNNEI. Genomic DNA served as template for TCR beta VDJ and CDR3 profiling. A single record per CDR3 protein comes from TCRdb applying MiXCR to the reads. The top ten clones hold 10% to 15% of a sample with some 140,000 distinct CDR3 sequences, around half of them seen once. Regarding the study as a whole: Sharing between patients and controls was observed for twenty-nine CD8+ CDR3 sequences.

Patients who underwent sequencing had shown CD8+CD57+ cell expansion by flow cytometry. Prior therapy had not been administered to any patient at the time of blood sampling. Sequenced: sorted CD4+, CD8+, or CD8+CD57+ T cells (not recorded which) from PBMCs. The J gene is TRBJ1-5, the V gene TRBV2; no clear D. This TCR came from a human donor with aplastic anemia. CDR3 nucleotide sequence: TGTGCCAGCAGGATGGATCAGCCCCAGCATTTT. It translates to CASRMDQPQHF.